The clone carrying this T cell receptor beta chain was picked up a small number of times. Its matching antigen is unknown. The entry originates in a study of T cells after yellow fever vaccination. Study outcomes and limitations: A large majority of primary-vaccination clones showed up again after the booster (about 97% CD4, about 90% CD8). It was a small share of clonotypes that appeared in both CD4 and CD8 compartments. Although the secondary response was weaker, it peaked faster, at day 5 versus 15.

CDR1 and CDR2 from the germline V gene are KGHDR and SFDVKD. V lost 0 bases to trimming and J lost 8 bases, with 9 bases between them. The CDR3 is 13 residues long. The TCR cDNA carried a universal primer site and UMIs from 5'RACE template switching. TCRdb reanalysed the 5' RACE reads using MiXCR and keeps one entry per CDR3 protein. The data show a few hundred thousand distinct CDR3 sequences, with about 3.5% seen just once and 23% held by the top ten. This sequence joins TRBV24-1 and TRBJ1-2; no clear D gene. The receptor's source is a man aged 18-30 years who received the YFV17D yellow fever vaccine. Sequenced here: PBMCs, sampled on the day of the yellow fever booster vaccination. The CDR3 region is CATSDLRGSGYTF. The CDR3 DNA follows: TGTGCCACCAGTGATTTGCGGGGATCCGGCTACACCTTC.